This is a list of T cell receptor beta chains from one sample in a study of cytomegalovirus exposure and HLA in healthy donors. This table comes from immunoSEQ multiplex PCR, and its TCRdb copy is limited to in-frame clones, with some not included. The table has about 210,000 clones, about 76% seen once; the top ten hold around 0.38%. The sample consisted of PBMCs. The receptors here all came from a male donor in good health and CMV-seropositive. Both conserved end residues are part of each CDR3. A D gene is named only where the DNA matches it firmly. Clone size, where shown, is once, few, many, or a class for clones that have expanded.

>.|once|TRBV4-2|TRBJ2-1
CASSPYDRPENNEQFF
TGTGCCAGCAGCCCATATGACAGGCCCGAGAACAATGAGCAGTTCTTC
>TRBD1|.|TRBV28|TRBJ2-2
CATSTGGGTGELFF
TGTGCCACTTCGACAGGGGGGGGCACCGGGGAGCTGTTTTTT
>TRBD2|.|TRBV2|TRBJ2-5
CASTVGLALEETQYF
TGTGCCAGCACAGTGGGACTAGCCCTCGAAGAGACCCAGTACTTC
>TRBD1|once|TRBV28|TRBJ1-1
CASRRQGFEAFF
TGTGCCAGCAGGAGACAGGGGTTTGAAGCTTTCTTT
>TRBD1|.|TRBV6-5|TRBJ2-1
CASSYRSTGPYNEQFF
TGTGCCAGCAGTTACCGGTCGACAGGGCCTTACAATGAGCAGTTCTTC
>.|.|TRBV28|TRBJ2-5
CASSPNPGWAVGETQYF
TGTGCCAGCAGTCCAAACCCGGGGTGGGCAGTAGGAGAGACCCAGTACTTC
>TRBD2|once|TRBV7-3|TRBJ2-5
CASSPSSASGGQETQYF
TGTGCCAGCAGCCCCTCGTCGGCTAGCGGGGGCCAAGAGACCCAGTACTTC
>.|.|TRBV6-1|TRBJ2-5
CASSESGRIKETQYF
TGTGCCAGCAGTGAATCGGGTAGGATCAAAGAGACCCAGTACTTC
>.|.|TRBV18|TRBJ1-5
CASSPSSGGQPQHF
TGTGCCAGCTCACCAAGTTCCGGGGGTCAGCCCCAGCATTTT
>.|few|TRBV15|TRBJ1-5
CATSREMRGGLDQPQHF
TGTGCCACCAGCAGAGAGATGAGGGGAGGGTTAGATCAGCCCCAGCATTTT
>.|.|TRBV9|TRBJ2-5
CASSPEWAAVEMETQYF
TGTGCCAGCAGCCCCGAATGGGCAGCCGTAGAGATGGAGACCCAGTACTTC
>TRBD2|.|TRBV19|TRBJ2-1
CASRTSGRKGYNEQFF
TGTGCCAGCCGGACTAGCGGGAGAAAGGGGTACAATGAGCAGTTCTTC
>TRBD2|few|TRBV18|TRBJ2-7
CASSRTSGRYEQYF
TGTGCCAGCTCAAGGACTAGCGGGAGGTACGAGCAGTACTTC
>.|.|TRBV5-1|TRBJ1-2
CASSPTGSRSGYTF
TGCGCCAGCAGCCCGACAGGTTCTCGGAGTGGCTACACCTTC
>TRBD2|.|TRBV23-1|TRBJ2-5
CASTLAGGEETQYF
TGCGCCAGCACTTTAGCGGGAGGGGAAGAGACCCAGTACTTC
>TRBD2|once|TRBV7-6|TRBJ2-7
CASSLAPGGERFEQYF
TGTGCCAGCAGCTTAGCGCCCGGGGGGGAGCGTTTCGAGCAGTACTTC
>.|.|TRBV29-1|TRBJ1-1
CSVDPGAEAFF
TGCAGCGTTGATCCAGGGGCTGAAGCTTTCTTT
>TRBD2|.|TRBV7-6|TRBJ2-6
CASSVTSGSAAGANVLTF
TGTGCCAGCAGCGTGACTAGCGGGAGCGCTGCTGGGGCCAACGTCCTGACTTTC
>.|.|TRBV4-1|TRBJ1-1
CASRYLDTNTEAFF
TGCGCCAGCAGGTACTTGGACACGAACACTGAAGCTTTCTTT
>.|.|TRBV5-1|TRBJ1-1
CASSLAQRNTEAFF
TGCGCCAGCAGCTTAGCACAGAGGAACACTGAAGCTTTCTTT
>TRBD2|once|TRBV4-3|TRBJ2-7
CASSRGTSGYEQYF
TGCGCCAGCAGCCGGGGAACTAGCGGCTACGAGCAGTACTTC
>TRBD2|once|TRBV5-1|TRBJ2-1
CASSSRTSVNEQFF
TGCGCCAGCAGCTCTAGGACTAGCGTCAATGAGCAGTTCTTC
>TRBD2|.|TRBV7-2|TRBJ2-3
CASSLREVGYLSDTQYF
TGTGCCAGCAGCTTACGGGAGGTTGGATATTTATCAGATACGCAGTATTTT